One T cell receptor (beta chain) is described in this entry. There are a few counts of this clone. Its target antigen remains unknown. No base-level quality is on record; no much larger clone is a single base apart. Genomic DNA was extracted from sorted cells for sequencing of the TCRbeta CDR3 region. The immunoSEQ Assay was used for sequencing of TCRbeta CDR3 regions. TCRdb's version of the immuneACCESS table is confined to in-frame rearrangements and falls short of the full clone set. An unresolved V gene accounts for under half of the shortfall where checked; the remainder is of unknown origin. This sample is represented by approximately 49,000 clones; approximately 81% of them were singletons. Jointly, the top ten make up 5.5% to 8% of the sample. This entry belongs to a study of OX40 agonist ivuxolimab in advanced cancers. As for the study more broadly: The costimulatory receptor OX40 (CD134) was targeted by ivuxolimab, a fully human IgG2 agonistic monoclonal antibody. Intravenous ivuxolimab was administered to patients every 2 weeks at six dose levels: 0.01, 0.1, 0.3, 1.5, 3 and 10 mg/kg. Among the roughly 50 dose-escalation patients, about 20 had hepatocellular carcinoma, about 15 melanoma, 9 renal cell carcinoma and 9 head and neck cancer. A male proportion of around 80% and a mean age of approximately 58 years, ranging from roughly 23 to 80, were recorded for the dose-escalation cohort. Patients were allowed to have had prior anti-PD-1, anti-PD-L1 or anti-CTLA-4 therapy, and approximately 43% of the dose-escalation patients had previously received checkpoint inhibitors. Partial responses were achieved by three dose-escalation patients, of whom one had hepatocellular carcinoma and two had cutaneous melanoma. The purpose of peripheral TCRbeta sequencing was to test whether ivuxolimab changed TCR sequence diversity and led to clonal T-cell expansion. The paper describes the monotherapy dose-escalation part (N of about 52 patients) of the phase I trial of ivuxolimab. What the work shows at the level of the full study, not this receptor alone: After ivuxolimab, more expanded clones were found on average in CD8+ T cells than in CD4+ T cells. In partial responders in the 0.1-3.0 mg/kg groups, normalized peripheral clonal expansion was found to be among the lowest, especially among CD8+ T cells. The antigen specificity of the clonally expanded peripheral T cells was not determined. Low levels of normalized T-cell clonal expansion were also seen in some patients who did not respond. At doses from 0.1 to 3.0 mg/kg, clonal expansion was seen in both CD4+ and CD8+ blood T cells between baseline and week 6.

Patients with autoimmune disease history or receiving systemic immunosuppression were excluded from the trial. Peripheral blood for TCR sequencing was drawn from every dose cohort at baseline, at cycle 4 day 1 and at cycle 7 day 1. Samples were obtained from an open-label, multicenter, first-in-human phase I dose-escalation trial of ivuxolimab. The trial enrolled adults with locally advanced or metastatic head and neck squamous cell, hepatocellular, melanoma or renal cell carcinoma. Before TCR sequencing, CD4+ T cells and CD8+ T cells from peripheral blood were sorted into separate populations. From the germline V gene (reference sequence), CDR1 is GTSNPN and CDR2 is SVGIG. V loses 3 bases at its end and J loses 3 bases; junction bases beyond the gene matches: 6. Taken from cysteine to phenylalanine, the CDR3 has 16 residues. Only the CDR3 part of the read is kept: 48 bases, read in frame from the first base.

Sequenced material: CD4+ or CD8+ T cells sorted from blood, taken in a trial of the OX40 agonist ivuxolimab. The chain is assembled from TRBV30 and TRBJ1-6; 9 of the junction bases match TRBD1. The receptor was isolated from an adult with an advanced solid tumor such as melanoma, head and neck, liver or kidney cancer. The CDR3 protein: CAWSVDRGNYNSPLHF. At the DNA level, the sequence is TGTGCCTGGAGCGTGGACAGGGGCAACTATAATTCACCCCTCCACTTT.